The next 5 T cell receptor beta chains were all read from a single sample in a study of patients and donors after allogeneic stem cell transplantation. TCRdb reprocessed the RT-PCR reads with MiXCR, giving one entry per CDR3 protein. Of roughly 180,000 distinct CDR3 sequences listed, around two fifths were seen once; the top ten hold 33%. The sequenced sample consisted of blood, either unsorted or a sorted T cell fraction (not recorded which). These receptors all stem from a human donor who was either an allogeneic HSCT recipient or a stem cell or donor lymphocyte infusion donor (not recorded which). It is not recorded whose cells these are; they may come from a transplant donor.

The gene calls are TRBV4-2 and TRBJ1-3, with 8 bases matching TRBD1. The V gene's germline CDR1 is LGHNA and CDR2 YNFKEQ. V lost 8 bases to trimming and J lost 2 bases; unmatched junction nucleotides: 2. The CDR3 has 13 residues. CDR3 residues: CASEDRAGNTIYF. The CDR3 nucleotides are TGTGCCAGCGAGGACAGGGCTGGAAACACCATATATTTT.

This clonotype appeared a few times. The chain couples TRBV18 to TRBJ1-1, with a tentative D call TRBD1 (6 bases). The V gene's germline CDR1 is KGHSH and CDR2 LQKENI. The V end was cut by 11 bases, the J end by 3 bases, with 13 bases between. The CDR3 is 12 amino acids. The CDR3 is CAGRQAHTEAFF. CDR3 sequence (DNA): TGTGCCGGACGACAGGCACACACTGAAGCTTTCTTT.

This clonotype was found a few times. V is TRBV9 and J is TRBJ2-7; no firm D call. The CDR3 spans 14 residues. V was cut by 2 bases and J by 4 bases, with 13 bases left in between. Germline-derived CDR1 and CDR2 are SGDLS and YYNGEE. CDR3 in DNA: TGTGCCAGCAGCGTGGGCCGCCAAAATTACGAGCAGTACTTC. It specifies CASSVGRQNYEQYF.

The V gene is TRBV18, the J gene TRBJ2-7; 8 positions match TRBD2. J was trimmed by 11 bases and V by 0 bases; bases with no gene match: 3. Per germline, CDR1 KGHSH and CDR2 LQKENI. The CDR3 has 12 residues. The CDR3 loop reads CASSPPTGGEYF. Written as DNA, the CDR3 is TGTGCCAGCTCACCACCGACCGGGGGGGAGTACTTC.

The chain recombines TRBV3-1 with TRBJ2-5; D call uncertain. CDR1 and CDR2 from the germline V gene are LGHDT and YNNKEL (reference sequence). V was cut by 3 bases and J by 5 bases, with 10 bases left in between. The CDR3 runs 13 residues. The chain's CDR3 is CASSQDHWETQYF. The CDR3 coding sequence is TGTGCCAGCAGCCAGGACCACTGGGAGACCCAGTACTTC.